This T cell receptor beta chain originates from a study of radiation and T cells in renal cell carcinoma. Treatment here: treatment-naive control, cytoreductive nephrectomy. Germline V gives CDR1 ENHRY, CDR2 SYGVKD. Trimming shortened V by 4 bases and J by 5 bases, and 14 bases separated the two germline ends. This CDR3 has 14 residues. TCRdb's table, derived via immunoSEQ multiplex PCR, lists solely in-frame clones and lacks some. Among 15,000 to 17,000 clones, 55% to 60% were seen once, and the ten largest hold approximately 9.9%. The specimen comprised tumor tissue, sampled from a patient whose treatment was nephrectomy without radiotherapy. J is TRBJ2-5 and V is TRBV10-3, with D possibly being TRBD2 (6 bases). The origin of this receptor is a man in his fifties with renal cell carcinoma. Written as DNA, the CDR3 is TGTGCCATCAGTGTTAGCGGAGTGGGGGAGACCCAGTACTTC. This translates into CAISVSGVGETQYF.